The clone carrying this TCR beta chain came up many times. Its antigen is not known. The authors ran a second PCR of roughly 6 to 11 cycles using a sample-barcoded 5' primer and a J-beta primer mix. Every molecule of cDNA carried a tag from a template-switch adaptor with 12 random nucleotides. TCRdb itself ran the 5' RACE reads through MiXCR, one entry per CDR3 protein. The sample has some 1.5 million distinct CDR3 sequences; 28% are singletons. This entry comes from a study of blood T cells in healthy people across ages. Study results and limitations: It was not possible, with unsorted PBMCs, to conclusively compare naive and antigen-experienced cells.

The sequenced sample consisted of blood. This receptor was identified in a woman aged 25 to 39 in good health.

Written as DNA, the CDR3 is TGCAGTGCTTACTCAAATCCGAACAACCAACAGTTCTTC. Its translation: CSAYSNPNNQQFF. The chain links TRBV20-1 to TRBJ2-1; no firm D call. Per the germline V gene, CDR1 is DFQATT and CDR2 is SNEGSKA (reference sequence). CDR3 size: 13 residues. Between the trimmed V and J ends, which lost 5 bases and 13 bases, there was a span of 21 bases.